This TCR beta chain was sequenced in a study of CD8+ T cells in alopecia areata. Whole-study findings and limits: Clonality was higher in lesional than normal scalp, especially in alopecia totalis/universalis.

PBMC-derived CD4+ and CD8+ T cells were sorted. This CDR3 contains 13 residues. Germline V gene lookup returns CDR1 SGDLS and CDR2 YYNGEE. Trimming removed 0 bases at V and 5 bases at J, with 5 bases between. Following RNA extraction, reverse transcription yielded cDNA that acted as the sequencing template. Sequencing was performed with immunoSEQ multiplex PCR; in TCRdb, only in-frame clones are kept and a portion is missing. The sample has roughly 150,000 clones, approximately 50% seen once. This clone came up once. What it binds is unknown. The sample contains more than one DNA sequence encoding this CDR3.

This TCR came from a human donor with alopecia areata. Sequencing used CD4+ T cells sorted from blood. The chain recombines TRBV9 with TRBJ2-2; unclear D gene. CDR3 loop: CASSVGGTGELFF. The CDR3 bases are TGTGCCAGCAGCGTAGGTGGGACCGGGGAGCTGTTTTTT.